Shown below are 18 T cell receptor beta chains from a single sample sequenced in a study of CD8 T cells in ankylosing spondylitis. In TCRdb, the 5' RACE reads were re-called with MiXCR into one record per CDR3 protein. The sample has around 150,000 distinct CDR3 sequences; more than 9% are singletons. Sequenced input: blood, either unsorted or a sorted T cell fraction (not recorded which). The receptors stem from a male donor with ankylosing spondylitis or in good health (not recorded which).

Ten or more counts support this clonotype. This chain links TRBV10-3 with TRBJ1-6; D is unresolved. Between the trimmed V and J ends, which lost 3 bases and 11 bases, there was a span of 11 bases. This CDR3 contains 13 residues. CDR1 is ENHRY and CDR2 is SYGVKD in the germline V gene. The CDR3 sequence is CAISEGISTPLHF. The CDR3 DNA follows: TGTGCCATCAGTGAAGGGATCTCCACACCCCTCCACTTT.

This clonotype was recorded at least ten times. The V call is TRBV7-2, the J call TRBJ2-7, with 7 bases lining up with TRBD2. With 2 bases clipped from V and 1 base from J, the junction kept 8 bases outside the gene matches. Germline V lookup: CDR1 SGHTA, CDR2 FQGNSA. The CDR3 extends over 16 amino acids. The CDR3 loop is CASSLLGSSGSYEQYF. Written as DNA, the CDR3 is TGTGCCAGCAGCTTATTGGGTTCTAGCGGTTCCTACGAGCAGTACTTC.

This clonotype came up many times. The chain links TRBV10-3 to TRBJ2-5; D ambiguous. The CDR3 runs 13 residues. Germline values: CDR1 ENHRY, CDR2 SYGVKD. V was clipped by 11 bases and J by 3 bases, with 16 bases between them. The CDR3 protein is CASRGRIEETQYF. The CDR3 coding sequence is TGTGCCTCCCGTGGGCGTATTGAAGAGACCCAGTACTTC.

The sample holds a few counts of this clonotype. The chain is built from TRBV5-1 and TRBJ2-1; tentatively, D is TRBD1 (6 bases). V was pared by 4 bases and J by 9 bases, with 20 bases between. The CDR3 contains 15 residues. Germline CDR1 SGHRS, CDR2 YFSETQ. CDR3 amino acids: CASSPTGLGHGEQFF. The CDR3 DNA sequence: TGCGCCAGCAGCCCGACAGGCCTTGGTCATGGTGAGCAGTTCTTC.

This clonotype was observed at least ten times. CDR3: CASMTGLAGGQTQYF. CDR3 bases: TGTGCCAGCATGACCGGACTAGCGGGGGGGCAGACCCAGTACTTC. The chain uses TRBV2 and TRBJ2-5, with 15 nucleotides matching TRBD2. Germline CDR1 SNHLY, CDR2 FYNNEI. The ends lost 7 bases at V and 6 bases at J; junction bases unmatched: 6. The CDR3 loop spans 15 amino acids.

The table lists this clonotype with a few counts. V usage is TRBV16 and J usage is TRBJ2-3, with TRBD2 identical over 10 bases. Trimming at V came to 2 bases and at J to 2 bases, leaving 7 bases not matched to a gene. This CDR3 region has 17 residues. Per the germline V gene, CDR1 is KGHSY and CDR2 is FQNENV. The CDR3 DNA reads TGTGCCAGCAGCCAAGGAGCCAGCGGGAGGGTCACAGATACGCAGTATTTT. Translating gives CASSQGASGRVTDTQYF.

This chain's CDR3 is CASSSRRDSPYGYTF. The DNA of the CDR3 is TGTGCCAGCAGTTCCCGCCGGGACAGTCCCTATGGCTACACCTTC. The rearrangement joins TRBV27 to TRBJ1-2; TRBD1 agrees at 7 bases. Germline trimming cut 4 bases from V and 4 bases from J; bases unmatched to any gene: 9. In germline, CDR1 is MNHEY, CDR2 SMNVEV (reference sequence). The CDR3 covers 15 residues.

The table lists this clonotype with a few counts. J is TRBJ2-1 and V is TRBV21-1; the table gives TRBD2 as D, unverified against the DNA. TRBV21-1 is recorded as a pseudogene. The CDR3 spans 24 residues. The CDR3 sequence is CASSKNPAHYGLTVWRDSYNEQFF. DNA for the CDR3: TGTGCCAGCAGCAAAAACCCCGCACACTACGGATTAACCGTGTGGCGGGACTCCTACAATGAGCAGTTCTTC.

The genes are TRBV12-5 and TRBJ2-7; D call uncertain. The CDR3 has 13 amino acids. Germline-derived CDR1 and CDR2 are LGHNT and FRNRAP. The germline V and J ends were trimmed by 7 bases and 0 bases, with 10 bases remaining between them. Written as DNA, the CDR3 is TGTGCTAGTGCTCCCACAGCCTCCTACGAGCAGTACTTC. Its translation: CASAPTASYEQYF.

The V call is TRBV15, the J call TRBJ2-3; TRBD2 agrees at 9 bases. The CDR3 runs to 18 residues. Trimming took 6 bases from V and 0 from J; bases not matched to a gene: 13. CDR1 is LNHNV, CDR2 YYDKDF, per germline (reference sequence). The CDR3 here is CATRTPASGVPSTDTQYF. For the CDR3, the DNA is TGTGCCACCAGGACCCCGGCTAGCGGGGTTCCTAGCACAGATACGCAGTATTTT.

The V gene is TRBV19, the J gene TRBJ2-3; maybe TRBD1 (6 bases). The CDR3 is 14 residues long. Per the germline V gene, CDR1 is LNHDA and CDR2 is SQIVND (reference sequence). The ends were cut back, 7 bases at V and 2 bases at J, with 13 bases in the middle. The CDR3 nucleotides read TGTGCCAGTACACAGGGACCTCTCACAGATACGCAGTATTTT. This codes for CASTQGPLTDTQYF.

This clonotype turned up a few times. The rearrangement uses TRBV7-9 and TRBJ2-1; D perhaps matches TRBD1 (6 bases). Germline V gene data show CDR1 as SEHNR and CDR2 as FQNEAQ (reference sequence). CDR3 length: 13 residues. Trimming took 5 bases from V and 11 from J, leaving 16 bases between them. DNA of the CDR3: TGTGCCAGCAGCCCGGGGTTGGACAGCAAGCAGTTCTTC. Protein sequence: CASSPGLDSKQFF.

Ten or more counts support this clonotype. The V and J genes are TRBV6-1 and TRBJ1-5; D unclear. The ends were cut back, 3 bases at V and 2 bases at J, with 5 bases in the middle. This CDR3 contains 13 residues. The V gene's germline CDR1 is MNHNS and CDR2 SASEGT. CDR3 sequence (DNA): TGTGCCAGCAGTGAGTCGGGCAATCAGCCCCAGCATTTT. As protein: CASSESGNQPQHF.

The chain employs TRBV5-1 and TRBJ1-3; D is unclear. Trimming left V 0 bases short and J 0 bases short, with 7 bases between. This CDR3 region has 15 residues. Germline-derived CDR1 and CDR2 are SGHRS and YFSETQ. CDR3 nucleotide sequence: TGCGCCAGCAGCTTGGGAGGTCGCTCTGGAAACACCATATATTTT. Protein: CASSLGGRSGNTIYF.

The sample holds a few counts of this clonotype. J is TRBJ2-1 and V is TRBV5-1; D ambiguous. The CDR3 totals 15 residues. Germline-derived CDR1 and CDR2 are SGHRS and YFSETQ. Trimming took off 4 bases at V and 5 bases at J, with 16 bases between the two ends. The CDR3 spells CASSPGPATNNEQFF. Written as DNA, the CDR3 is TGCGCCAGCAGCCCGGGCCCTGCGACAAACAATGAGCAGTTCTTC.

The table lists this clonotype with many counts. The chain employs TRBV2 and TRBJ2-5, with D possibly being TRBD1 or TRBD2 (5 bases each). The CDR3 consists of 13 residues. Trimming stripped 8 bases from V and 5 bases from J, with 15 bases between. Germline V lookup: CDR1 SNHLY, CDR2 FYNNEI. For the CDR3, the DNA is TGTGCCAGCTGTGTTCTGGGGGTGGAGACCCAGTACTTC. Translation: CASCVLGVETQYF.

This clonotype was seen at least ten times. The V and J genes are TRBV5-5 and TRBJ2-7; 7 bases are a match to TRBD2. CDR1 is SGHKS and CDR2 is YYEKEE in the germline V gene (reference sequence). This CDR3 has 16 residues. The junction had 8 bases not matched to a gene; V was cut back by 1 base and J by 1 base. The CDR3 DNA reads TGTGCCAGCAGCTTGAGGAGCGCGGGGGTTTCCTACGAGCAGTACTTC. It encodes CASSLRSAGVSYEQYF.

This clonotype was detected only a few times. The rearrangement joins TRBV7-8 to TRBJ2-7; TRBD2 aligns across 7 bases. The CDR3 has 13 amino acids. The junction had 4 bases not matched to a gene; V was cut back by 2 bases and J by 6 bases. CDR1 and CDR2 (germline): SGHVS, FQNEAQ. The CDR3 region has the DNA TGTGCCAGCAGCTTAAAATCGGGGGGCGAGCAGTACTTC. It specifies CASSLKSGGEQYF.